This T cell receptor beta chain was identified in a study of cytomegalovirus exposure and HLA in healthy donors. Study findings and constraints: The number of N-insertions in an Asian-associated ancestry cluster was reportedly below the approximately 600-donor mean in a later analysis. Rare TCR sequences predominated, though certain public TCRs were found in many donors. Reports credit the classifier with highly specific, highly sensitive diagnosis of cytomegalovirus status.

60 Vbeta and 13 Jbeta primers were used in PCR. Only in-frame clones appear in the TCRdb table, and some are missing; sequencing was by immunoSEQ multiplex PCR. Of around 170,000 clones listed, around 79% are singletons. CDR3 size: 14 residues. V lost 2 bases and J 0 bases, leaving 7 bases between the germline ends. Germline CDR1 and CDR2: SGHTA and FQGNSA. This clone has a single count. What it recognizes is unknown. This sequence was found in a woman in her thirties or forties in good health and CMV-seronegative. The sample was PBMCs. The V and J genes are TRBV7-2 and TRBJ1-1, with D possibly being TRBD1 (5 bases). The CDR3 loop is CASSLSGMNTEAFF. The CDR3 nucleotides read TGTGCCAGCAGCTTATCAGGGATGAACACTGAAGCTTTCTTT. Full variable domain (remainder filled in from reference TRBV7-2 and TRBJ1-1): GAGVSQSPSNKVTEKGKDVELRCDPISGHTALYWYRQSLGQGLEFLIYFQGNSAPDKSGLPSDRFSAERTGGSVSTLTIQRTQQEDSAVYLCASSLSGMNTEAFFGQGTRLTVV.